This T cell receptor (beta chain) was recovered during a study of blood T cells in healthy people across ages. About the research overall: Per every two T cells, about one barcoded beta molecule was captured by template switching.

This clonotype turned up a few times. Through a sample-barcoded 5' primer and a J-beta primer mix, a second PCR was run for roughly 7 to 12 cycles. One entry per CDR3 protein results from TCRdb running MiXCR on the 5' RACE reads. The profile covers about 680,000 distinct CDR3 sequences, with 49% appearing a single time and roughly 31% taken by the ten largest. Researchers collected roughly 9.8 milliliters of peripheral blood from every single donor. No fewer than 6 million PBMCs went into each sample. Germline loops: CDR1 DFQATT, CDR2 SNEGSKA (reference sequence). The CDR3 spans 16 residues. Germline trimming cut 6 bases from V and 5 bases from J; bases unmatched to any gene: 12.

The material sequenced was blood. This TCR was recovered from a woman aged 60-75 years in good health. This chain connects TRBV20-1 to TRBJ2-1, with 11 bases identical to TRBD2. This chain's CDR3 is CSAGRLGTSGNNEQFF. The CDR3 DNA follows: TGCAGTGCGGGCCGGTTGGGGACTAGCGGTAACAATGAGCAGTTCTTC.